Listed below are T cell receptor beta chains from one sample, sequenced in a study of T cell repertoires in cytomegalovirus infection. TCRdb used MiXCR to reprocess the reads, holding one entry per CDR3 protein. The profile shows over 100,000 distinct CDR3 sequences, roughly 9.1% of them singletons. The antigens of these receptors remain unknown. Input material: PBMCs, sequenced either directly or after in vitro stimulation (not recorded which). Source of these receptors: a human donor in good health (CMV status not recorded). Some clones in this sample may be carry-over from other donors' samples. CDR3s include the opening cysteine and the closing phenylalanine or tryptophan. A D gene is named only where the DNA matches it firmly. Rows may omit the clone size; those that give it use once, few, many or a size class.

few TRBJ2-5 TRBV5-4 TRBD1 CASSEGQGQETQYF TGTGCCAGCAGCGAGGGACAGGGGCAAGAGACCCAGTACTTC
- TRBJ1-4 TRBV20-1 - CSARDTNNEKLFF TGCAGTGCTAGGGACACTAACAATGAAAAACTGTTTTTT
few TRBJ2-5 TRBV24-1 - CATAGGTPETQYF TGTGCCACCGCAGGGGGGACACCCGAGACCCAGTACTTC
many TRBJ2-5 TRBV7-2 - CASSLARNTGETQYF TGTGCCAGCAGCTTAGCGAGAAACACAGGAGAGACCCAGTACTTC
- TRBJ2-5 TRBV7-8 TRBD1 CASSFPGGGETQYF TGTGCCAGCAGCTTTCCAGGGGGCGGGGAGACCCAGTACTTC
many TRBJ1-1 TRBV12-3/TRBV12-4 - CASSLSEGTEAFF TGTGCCAGCAGTCTCAGTGAGGGTACTGAAGCTTTCTTT
many TRBJ2-1 TRBV6-5 - CASSYGAGVDEQFF TGTGCCAGCAGTTACGGGGCAGGGGTTGATGAGCAGTTCTTC
- TRBJ1-2 TRBV6-1 TRBD1 CASSEQGGEREGYTF TGTGCCAGCAGTGAACAGGGGGGCGAGCGCGAGGGCTACACCTTC
- TRBJ2-7 TRBV6-1 TRBD2 CASSESLAGVSPNF TGTGCCAGCAGTGAATCTCTAGCGGGGGTCTCCCCCAACTTC
many TRBJ1-4 TRBV7-2 - CASSLAGGEKLFF TGTGCCAGCAGCTTAGCGGGTGGTGAAAAACTGTTTTTT
few TRBJ2-7 TRBV7-3 TRBD1 CASSPKTRQGPYEQYF TGTGCCAGCAGCCCTAAAACCCGACAGGGGCCCTACGAGCAGTACTTC
few TRBJ2-7 TRBV9 TRBD2 CASSVEAGGTYEQYF TGTGCCAGCAGCGTAGAAGCGGGAGGGACCTACGAGCAGTACTTC
many TRBJ2-7 TRBV6-1 - CASSEFPAYEQYF TGTGCCAGCAGTGAATTCCCCGCCTACGAGCAGTACTTC
many TRBJ2-5 TRBV7-2 TRBD2 CASSLAGGAGETQYF TGTGCCAGCAGCCTCGCGGGAGGAGCGGGAGAGACCCAGTACTTC
- TRBJ2-3 TRBV6-6 TRBD2 CASSYSRLASTDTQYF TGTGCCAGCAGTTACTCGCGACTAGCGAGCACAGATACGCAGTATTTT
few TRBJ2-6 TRBV7-2 - CASSFWQVAAGANVLTF TGTGCCAGCAGCTTCTGGCAGGTTGCTGCTGGGGCCAACGTCCTGACTTTC
few TRBJ2-3 TRBV20-1 - CSASARWRSTDTQYF TGCAGTGCTAGCGCCAGGTGGCGGAGCACAGATACGCAGTATTTT
many TRBJ1-4 TRBV4-3 - CASSQETFNEKLFF TGCGCCAGCAGCCAAGAAACCTTCAATGAAAAACTGTTTTTT
- TRBJ2-3 TRBV4-3 TRBD2 CASSQGRDSGRSTDTQYF TGCGCCAGCAGCCAGGGTCGGGATAGCGGGAGGTCGACAGATACGCAGTATTTT
few TRBJ2-1 TRBV29-1 TRBD1 CSVEEGDRRGNEQFF TGCAGCGTTGAGGAAGGGGACAGGAGGGGGAATGAGCAGTTCTTC
- TRBJ1-4 TRBV19 - CAARATGGPLFF TGTGCCGCCCGAGCGACCGGGGGTCCGCTGTTTTTT
few TRBJ2-1 TRBV6-2/TRBV6-3 - CASWRSNEQFF TGTGCCAGCTGGAGATCTAATGAGCAGTTCTTC
few TRBJ2-1 TRBV11-3 - CASSLNSDEQFF TGTGCCAGCAGCCTGAATAGTGATGAGCAGTTCTTC
many TRBJ2-2 TRBV12-3/TRBV12-4 TRBD1 CASSASGTGTGELFF TGTGCCAGCAGTGCCTCCGGGACAGGCACCGGGGAGCTGTTTTTT
- TRBJ2-3 TRBV28 - CASSLATPSTDTQYF TGTGCCAGCAGTTTGGCCACCCCTAGCACAGATACGCAGTATTTT
many TRBJ1-2 TRBV19 - CASSITSLRQRPNYGYTF TGTGCCAGTAGTATCACTTCGTTAAGACAGAGGCCTAACTATGGCTACACCTTC
many TRBJ1-2 TRBV27 TRBD1 CASSLEGTAYGYTF TGTGCCAGCAGTTTAGAAGGGACAGCCTATGGCTACACCTTC
many TRBJ2-5 TRBV5-4 - CASSLGHSSVTTQYF TGTGCCAGCAGCTTGGGTCACTCCAGTGTAACGACCCAGTACTTC
many TRBJ1-5 TRBV7-2 TRBD1 CASSLDRGYSNQPQHF TGTGCCAGCAGCTTGGACAGGGGATATAGCAATCAGCCCCAGCATTTT
many TRBJ1-2 TRBV7-9 TRBD1 CASSSPATGDYGYTF TGTGCCAGCAGCTCCCCAGCGACAGGGGACTATGGCTACACCTTC
- TRBJ2-2 TRBV11-3 - CASSSAWGAKRGTGELFF TGTGCCAGCAGCTCCGCCTGGGGAGCCAAAAGGGGCACCGGGGAGCTGTTTTTT
- TRBJ1-1 TRBV20-1 - CSARDPFVGTEAFF TGCAGTGCTAGAGATCCGTTCGTGGGCACTGAAGCTTTCTTT
- TRBJ1-5 TRBV5-1 TRBD1 CASSEGTEVNQPQHF TGCGCCAGCAGCGAAGGGACAGAAGTCAATCAGCCCCAGCATTTT
- TRBJ1-5 TRBV20-1 TRBD1 CSAREITGASNQPQHF TGCAGTGCCAGAGAAATTACAGGGGCAAGCAATCAGCCCCAGCATTTT
few TRBJ2-3 TRBV12-3/TRBV12-4 - CASSFEGTSTDTQYF TGTGCCAGCAGTTTTGAGGGGACTAGCACAGATACGCAGTATTTT
few TRBJ1-4 TRBV5-6 TRBD1 CASSLRQGLGNEKLFF TGTGCCAGCAGCTTGAGACAGGGCTTGGGTAATGAAAAACTGTTTTTT
few TRBJ1-5 TRBV12-3/TRBV12-4 - CASSLFRQGNQPQHF TGTGCCAGCAGTTTATTTCGTCAGGGCAATCAGCCCCAGCATTTT
- TRBJ1-2 TRBV4-1 - CASSQGPQGGNYGYTF TGCGCCAGCAGCCAAGGACCCCAGGGCGGCAACTATGGCTACACCTTC
many TRBJ2-1 TRBV30 - CAWTPRGSIPHF TGTGCCTGGACCCCCAGGGGCTCTATTCCTCACTTC
- TRBJ1-5 TRBV19 - CATTDRPVGNQPQHF TGTGCCACTACTGACAGGCCGGTAGGGAATCAGCCCCAGCATTTT
many TRBJ2-2 TRBV7-8 - CASSYLDGHTLPGELFF TGTGCCAGCAGCTACTTAGATGGGCATACTCTACCCGGGGAGCTGTTTTTT
many TRBJ2-1 TRBV12-3/TRBV12-4 - CASTSFGSTAYNEQFF TGTGCCAGCACCTCCTTCGGGTCCACGGCCTACAATGAGCAGTTCTTC
few TRBJ1-5 TRBV7-2 - CASSLIWGASNQPQHF TGTGCCAGCAGCCTGATTTGGGGGGCTAGCAATCAGCCCCAGCATTTT
few TRBJ2-7 TRBV7-8 TRBD1 CASSLTGTVRYEQYF TGTGCCAGCAGCTTAACGGGGACAGTCCGCTACGAGCAGTACTTC
many TRBJ2-1 TRBV7-6 - CASASSDSYNEQFF TGTGCCAGCGCCTCGAGCGATTCCTACAATGAGCAGTTCTTC
few TRBJ1-2 TRBV7-6 - CASSSRADGYGYTF TGTGCCAGCAGCTCCCGGGCCGATGGCTATGGCTACACCTTC
many TRBJ2-5 TRBV12-3/TRBV12-4 TRBD2 CASSFREGETQYF TGTGCCAGCAGTTTCAGGGAGGGGGAGACCCAGTACTTC
- TRBJ2-1 TRBV5-4 - CASSRGGTNNNEQFF TGTGCCAGCAGTCGTGGAGGGACCAACAACAATGAGCAGTTCTTC
- TRBJ2-7 TRBV6-1 TRBD1 CASREGQTYEQYF TGTGCCAGCCGTGAGGGACAGACCTACGAGCAGTACTTC
- TRBJ2-1 TRBV10-3 TRBD2 CAISDDGLAGGISYNEQFF TGTGCCATCAGTGACGACGGACTAGCGGGAGGTATCTCCTACAATGAGCAGTTCTTC
many TRBJ2-7 TRBV6-2/TRBV6-3 - CASSSLTPDHRFYEQYF TGTGCCAGCAGTTCTCTAACGCCAGACCACCGTTTCTACGAGCAGTACTTC
few TRBJ2-2 TRBV9 - CASSVVLTGELFF TGTGCCAGCAGCGTAGTATTAACCGGGGAGCTGTTTTTT
many TRBJ1-5 TRBV7-2 TRBD1 CASSRTGQINQPQHF TGTGCCAGCAGCCGGACGGGACAGATCAATCAGCCCCAGCATTTT
few TRBJ1-4 TRBV5-4 TRBD1 CASRRTGEDEKLFF TGTGCCAGCAGACGTACAGGGGAGGACGAAAAACTGTTTTTT